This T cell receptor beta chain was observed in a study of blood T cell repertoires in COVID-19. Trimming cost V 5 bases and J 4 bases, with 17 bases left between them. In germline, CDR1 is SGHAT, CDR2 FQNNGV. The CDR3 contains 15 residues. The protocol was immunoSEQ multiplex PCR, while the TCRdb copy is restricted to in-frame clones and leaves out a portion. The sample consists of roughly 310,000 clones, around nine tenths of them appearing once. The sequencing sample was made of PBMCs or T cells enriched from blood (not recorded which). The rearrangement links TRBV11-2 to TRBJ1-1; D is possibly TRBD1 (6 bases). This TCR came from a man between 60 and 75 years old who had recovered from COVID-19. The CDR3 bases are TGTGCCAGCAGCCCGCTTAGGGGGATCGGCACTGAAGCTTTCTTT. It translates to CASSPLRGIGTEAFF.